This TCR beta chain was obtained from a study of blood T cell repertoires in COVID-19. As for the study in general: Samples of COVID-19 (acute and convalescent) were obtained from the United States, Italy and Spain.

Deletions cut 4 bases from V and 8 bases from J, with 10 bases between. Looked up from germline, CDR1 is SGHNT and CDR2 is YYREEE (reference sequence). This CDR3 region has 13 residues. Under the authors' procedure: Scientists estimated how many nucleated cells there were by amplifying reference gene primers. Profiling relied on immunoSEQ multiplex PCR, and the TCRdb table lists in-frame clones only, not all of them. That table is the source of V, J and clone size, and D and trimming were worked out from the DNA. The sample contains hundreds of thousands of clones, 88% of which appear only once. The TCR originated in a human donor in a cohort sampled during active COVID-19. The gene calls are TRBV5-4 and TRBJ1-6, with D perhaps matching TRBD1 (5 bases). Specimen: peripheral blood. The CDR3: CASSRQTDSPLHF. The CDR3 DNA reads as TGTGCCAGCAGCCGACAGACGGATTCACCCCTCCACTTT.